The present T cell receptor beta chain was sequenced within a study of T cell repertoires in cytomegalovirus infection. As for the study in general: A matching HLA type, together with CMV infection, was signaled by public TCR beta signatures.

On this clonotype: Antigen unknown.

MiXCR, run by TCRdb on the reads, gives a single entry per CDR3 protein. The table lists approximately 730,000 distinct CDR3 sequences, approximately 32% of them singletons. The source of this sequence is a human donor in good health (CMV status not recorded). Some clones in this sample may be carry-over from other donors' samples. Here the sequenced sample was cultured CD8+ T cells from PBMCs, taken from culture after CMV antigen stimulation.

The CDR3 region has the DNA TGCGCCAGCAGTGAAGCAGGGGGCAACGAGCAGTACTTC. Protein product: CASSEAGGNEQYF. The chain carries TRBV10-2 and TRBJ2-7; 8 nucleotides line up with TRBD1. V was pared by 3 bases and J by 5 bases, with 3 bases of the junction left unmatched. The CDR3 runs 13 residues. CDR1 is WSHSY, CDR2 SAAADI, per germline.